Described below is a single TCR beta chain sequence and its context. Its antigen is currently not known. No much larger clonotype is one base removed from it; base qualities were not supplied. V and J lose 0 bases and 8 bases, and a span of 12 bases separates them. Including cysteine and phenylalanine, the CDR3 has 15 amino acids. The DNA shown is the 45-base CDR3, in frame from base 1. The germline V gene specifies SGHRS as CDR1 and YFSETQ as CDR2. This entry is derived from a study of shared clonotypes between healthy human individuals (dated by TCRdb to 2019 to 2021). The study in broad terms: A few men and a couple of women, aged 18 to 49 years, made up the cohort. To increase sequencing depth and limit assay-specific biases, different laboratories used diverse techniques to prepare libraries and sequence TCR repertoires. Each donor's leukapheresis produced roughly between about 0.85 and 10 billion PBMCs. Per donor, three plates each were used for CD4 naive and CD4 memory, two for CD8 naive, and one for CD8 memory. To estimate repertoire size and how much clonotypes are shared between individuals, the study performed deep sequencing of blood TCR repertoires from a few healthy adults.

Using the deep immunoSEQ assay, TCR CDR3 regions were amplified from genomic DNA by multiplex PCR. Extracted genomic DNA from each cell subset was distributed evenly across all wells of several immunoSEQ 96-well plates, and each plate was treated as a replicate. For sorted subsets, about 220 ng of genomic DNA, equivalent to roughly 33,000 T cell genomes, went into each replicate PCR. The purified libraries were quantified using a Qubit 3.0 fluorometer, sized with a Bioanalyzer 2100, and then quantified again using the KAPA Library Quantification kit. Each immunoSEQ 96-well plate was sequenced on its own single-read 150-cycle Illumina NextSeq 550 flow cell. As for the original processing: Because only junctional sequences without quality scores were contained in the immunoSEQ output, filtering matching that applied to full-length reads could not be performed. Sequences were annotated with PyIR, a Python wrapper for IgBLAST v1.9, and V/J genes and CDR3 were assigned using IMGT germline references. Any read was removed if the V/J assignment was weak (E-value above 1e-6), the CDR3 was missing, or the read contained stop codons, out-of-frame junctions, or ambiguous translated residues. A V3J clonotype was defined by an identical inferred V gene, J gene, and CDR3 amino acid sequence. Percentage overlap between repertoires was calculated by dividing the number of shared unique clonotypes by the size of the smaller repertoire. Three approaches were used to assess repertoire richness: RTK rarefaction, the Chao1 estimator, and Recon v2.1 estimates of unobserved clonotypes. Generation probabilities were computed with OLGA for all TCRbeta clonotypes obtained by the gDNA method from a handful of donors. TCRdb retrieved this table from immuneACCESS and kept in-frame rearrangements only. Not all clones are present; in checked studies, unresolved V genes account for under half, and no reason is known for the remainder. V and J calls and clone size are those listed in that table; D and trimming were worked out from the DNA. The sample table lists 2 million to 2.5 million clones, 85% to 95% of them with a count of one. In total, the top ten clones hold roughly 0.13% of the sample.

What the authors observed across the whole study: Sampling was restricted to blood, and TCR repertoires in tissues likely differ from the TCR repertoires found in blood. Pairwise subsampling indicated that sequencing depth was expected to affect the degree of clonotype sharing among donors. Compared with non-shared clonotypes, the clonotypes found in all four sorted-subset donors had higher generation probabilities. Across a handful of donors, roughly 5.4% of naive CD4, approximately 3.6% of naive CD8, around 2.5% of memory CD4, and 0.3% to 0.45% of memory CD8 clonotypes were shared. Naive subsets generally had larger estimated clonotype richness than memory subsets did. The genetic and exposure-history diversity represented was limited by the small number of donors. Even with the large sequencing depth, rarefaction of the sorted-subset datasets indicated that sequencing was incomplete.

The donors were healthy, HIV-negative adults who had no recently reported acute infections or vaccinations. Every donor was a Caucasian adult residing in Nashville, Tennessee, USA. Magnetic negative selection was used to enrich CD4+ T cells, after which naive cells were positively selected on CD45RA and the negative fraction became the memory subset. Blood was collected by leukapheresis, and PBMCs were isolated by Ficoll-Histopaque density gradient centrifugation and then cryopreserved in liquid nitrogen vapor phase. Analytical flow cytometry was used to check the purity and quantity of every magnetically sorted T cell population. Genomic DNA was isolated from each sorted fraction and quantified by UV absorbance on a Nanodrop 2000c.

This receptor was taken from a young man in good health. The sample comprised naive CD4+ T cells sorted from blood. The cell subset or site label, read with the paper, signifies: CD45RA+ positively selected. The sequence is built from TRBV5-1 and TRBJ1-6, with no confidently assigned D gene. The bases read TGCGCCAGCAGCTTGGGTTCCCGGGGAGATTCACCCCTCCACTTT. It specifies CASSLGSRGDSPLHF.